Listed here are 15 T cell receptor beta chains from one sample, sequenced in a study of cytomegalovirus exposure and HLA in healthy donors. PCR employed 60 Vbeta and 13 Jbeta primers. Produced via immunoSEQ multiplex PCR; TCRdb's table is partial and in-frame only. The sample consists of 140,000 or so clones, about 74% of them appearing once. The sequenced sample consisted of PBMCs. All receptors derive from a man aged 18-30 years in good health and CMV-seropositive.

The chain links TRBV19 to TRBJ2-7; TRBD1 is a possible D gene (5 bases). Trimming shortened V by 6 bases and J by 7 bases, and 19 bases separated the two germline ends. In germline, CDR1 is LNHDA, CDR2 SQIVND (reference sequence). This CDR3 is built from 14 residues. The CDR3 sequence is CASRDRARVREQYF. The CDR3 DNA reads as TGTGCCAGTAGGGACCGGGCCAGGGTGAGGGAGCAGTACTTC. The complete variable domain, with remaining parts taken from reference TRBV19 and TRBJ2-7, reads DGGITQSPKYLFRKEGQNVTLSCEQNLNHDAMYWYRQDPGQGLRLIYYSQIVNDFQKGDIAEGYSVSREKKESFPLTVTSAQKNPTAFYLCASRDRARVREQYFGPGTRLTVT.

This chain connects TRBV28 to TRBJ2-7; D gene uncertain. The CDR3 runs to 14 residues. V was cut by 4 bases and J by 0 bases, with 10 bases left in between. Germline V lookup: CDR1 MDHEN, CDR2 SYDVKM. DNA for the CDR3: TGTGCCAGCAGTTCGATCGGTAGCTCCTACGAGCAGTACTTC. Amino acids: CASSSIGSSYEQYF.

CDR3 residues: CASSYNMGGNQPQHF. CDR3 DNA sequence: TGTGCCAGCAGTTACAACATGGGAGGGAATCAGCCCCAGCATTTT. This chain links TRBV6-5 with TRBJ1-5; no reliable D call. The CDR3 spans 15 residues. V was pared by 2 bases and J by 4 bases, with 12 bases between. The germline CDR1 and CDR2 sequences are MNHEY and SVGAGI.

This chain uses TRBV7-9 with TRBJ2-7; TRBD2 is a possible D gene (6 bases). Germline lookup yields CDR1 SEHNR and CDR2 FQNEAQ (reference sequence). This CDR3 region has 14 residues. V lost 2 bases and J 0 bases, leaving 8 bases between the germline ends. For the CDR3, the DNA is TGTGCCAGCAGCTTACACGGGAGCTCCTACGAGCAGTACTTC. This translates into CASSLHGSSYEQYF. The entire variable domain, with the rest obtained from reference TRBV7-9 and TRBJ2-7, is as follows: DTGVSQNPRHKITKRGQNVTFRCDPISEHNRLYWYRQTLGQGPEFLTYFQNEAQLEKSRLLSDRFSAERPKGSFSTLEIQRTEQGDSAMYLCASSLHGSSYEQYFGPGTRLTVT.

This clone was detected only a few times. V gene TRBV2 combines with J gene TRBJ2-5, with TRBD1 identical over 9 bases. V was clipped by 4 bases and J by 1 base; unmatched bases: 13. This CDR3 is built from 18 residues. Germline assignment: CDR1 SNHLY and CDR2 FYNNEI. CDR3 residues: CASSGFVGLDRGQETQYF. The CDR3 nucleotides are TGTGCCAGCAGTGGATTTGTGGGGTTGGACAGGGGCCAAGAGACCCAGTACTTC.

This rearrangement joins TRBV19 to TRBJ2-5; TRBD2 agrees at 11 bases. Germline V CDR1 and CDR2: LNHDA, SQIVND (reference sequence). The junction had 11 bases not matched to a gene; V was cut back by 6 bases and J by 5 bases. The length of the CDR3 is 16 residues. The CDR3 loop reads CASRAAGPSGGETQYF. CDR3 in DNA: TGTGCCAGTAGGGCTGCCGGGCCTAGCGGGGGGGAGACCCAGTACTTC.

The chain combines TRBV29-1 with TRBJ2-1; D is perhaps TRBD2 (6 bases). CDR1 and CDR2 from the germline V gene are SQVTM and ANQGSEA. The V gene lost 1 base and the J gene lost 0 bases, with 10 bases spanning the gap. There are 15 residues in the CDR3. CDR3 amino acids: CSVEGGGISYNEQFF. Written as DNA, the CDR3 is TGCAGCGTTGAAGGGGGCGGGATCTCCTACAATGAGCAGTTCTTC.

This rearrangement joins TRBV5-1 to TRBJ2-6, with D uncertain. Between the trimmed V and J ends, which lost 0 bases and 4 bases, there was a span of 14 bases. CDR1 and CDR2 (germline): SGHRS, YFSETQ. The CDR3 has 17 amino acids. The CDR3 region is CASSLVPGWWGANVLTF. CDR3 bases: TGCGCCAGCAGCTTGGTTCCGGGTTGGTGGGGGGCCAACGTCCTGACTTTC.

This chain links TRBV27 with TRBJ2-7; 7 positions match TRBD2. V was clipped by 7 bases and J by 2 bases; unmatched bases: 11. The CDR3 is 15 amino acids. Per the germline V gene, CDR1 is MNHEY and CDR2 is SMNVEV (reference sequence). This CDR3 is CASTPGGTFPYEQYF. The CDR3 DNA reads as TGTGCCAGCACCCCCGGGGGGACGTTCCCCTACGAGCAGTACTTC.

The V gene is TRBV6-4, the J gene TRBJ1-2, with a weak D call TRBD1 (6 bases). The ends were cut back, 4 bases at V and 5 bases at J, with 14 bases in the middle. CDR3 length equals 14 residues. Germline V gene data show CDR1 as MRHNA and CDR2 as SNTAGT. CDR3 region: CASSVVQGMYGYTF. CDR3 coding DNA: TGTGCCAGCAGTGTCGTGCAGGGGATGTATGGCTACACCTTC.

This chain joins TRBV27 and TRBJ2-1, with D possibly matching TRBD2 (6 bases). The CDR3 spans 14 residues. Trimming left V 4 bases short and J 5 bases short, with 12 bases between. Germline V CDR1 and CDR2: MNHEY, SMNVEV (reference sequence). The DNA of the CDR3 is TGTGCCAGCAGTTCAACCGGGAGTCACAATGAGCAGTTCTTC. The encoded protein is CASSSTGSHNEQFF.

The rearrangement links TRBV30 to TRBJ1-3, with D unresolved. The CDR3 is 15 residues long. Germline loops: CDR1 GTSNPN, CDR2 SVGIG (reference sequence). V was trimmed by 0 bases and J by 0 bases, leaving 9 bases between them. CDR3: CAWSVPGSSGNTIYF. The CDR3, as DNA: TGTGCCTGGAGTGTACCCGGGAGCTCTGGAAACACCATATATTTT.

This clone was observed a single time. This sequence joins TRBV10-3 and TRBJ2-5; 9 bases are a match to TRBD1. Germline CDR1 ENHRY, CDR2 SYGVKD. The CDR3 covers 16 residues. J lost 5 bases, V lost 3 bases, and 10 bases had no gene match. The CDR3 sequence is CAISDARTGAGETQYF. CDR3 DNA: TGTGCCATCAGTGATGCGAGGACAGGGGCCGGCGAGACCCAGTACTTC.

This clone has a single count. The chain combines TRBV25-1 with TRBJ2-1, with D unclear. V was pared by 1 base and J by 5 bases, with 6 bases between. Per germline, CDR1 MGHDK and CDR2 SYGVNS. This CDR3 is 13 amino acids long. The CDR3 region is CASSEWPHNEQFF. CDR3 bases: TGTGCCAGCAGTGAATGGCCCCACAATGAGCAGTTCTTC.

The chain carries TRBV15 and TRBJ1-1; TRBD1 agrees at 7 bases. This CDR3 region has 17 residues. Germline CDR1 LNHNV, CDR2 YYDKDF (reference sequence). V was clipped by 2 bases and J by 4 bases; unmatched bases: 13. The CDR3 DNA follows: TGTGCCACCAGCAGAAATCTCGACCGCGAGGGGGCCACTGAAGCTTTCTTT. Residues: CATSRNLDREGATEAFF.